Here is one T cell receptor beta chain with its context. From RNA transcripts, TCR beta CDR3 regions were amplified. During a first-round RT-PCR of the TCR CDR3, the HTBI primer set was used. TCRdb passed the multiplex PCR reads through MiXCR, listing each CDR3 protein once. The table records about 400,000 distinct CDR3 sequences, nearly 15% of them present only once. The data originate from a study of T cells in Graves' hyperthyroidism and ophthalmopathy. The CDR3 length is 19 residues. From germline, CDR1 is LNHDA and CDR2 SQIVND (reference sequence). V was pared by 7 bases and J by 0 bases, with 25 bases between.

Material: blood. This sequence joins TRBV19 and TRBJ1-5; TRBD1 might be the D (6 bases). The clonotype comes from a woman in her sixties with Graves' ophthalmopathy. The CDR3 DNA sequence: TGTGCCAGTACCACACTTAACCGGGACACCATTTATAGCAATCAGCCCCAGCATTTT. Translating it yields CASTTLNRDTIYSNQPQHF.